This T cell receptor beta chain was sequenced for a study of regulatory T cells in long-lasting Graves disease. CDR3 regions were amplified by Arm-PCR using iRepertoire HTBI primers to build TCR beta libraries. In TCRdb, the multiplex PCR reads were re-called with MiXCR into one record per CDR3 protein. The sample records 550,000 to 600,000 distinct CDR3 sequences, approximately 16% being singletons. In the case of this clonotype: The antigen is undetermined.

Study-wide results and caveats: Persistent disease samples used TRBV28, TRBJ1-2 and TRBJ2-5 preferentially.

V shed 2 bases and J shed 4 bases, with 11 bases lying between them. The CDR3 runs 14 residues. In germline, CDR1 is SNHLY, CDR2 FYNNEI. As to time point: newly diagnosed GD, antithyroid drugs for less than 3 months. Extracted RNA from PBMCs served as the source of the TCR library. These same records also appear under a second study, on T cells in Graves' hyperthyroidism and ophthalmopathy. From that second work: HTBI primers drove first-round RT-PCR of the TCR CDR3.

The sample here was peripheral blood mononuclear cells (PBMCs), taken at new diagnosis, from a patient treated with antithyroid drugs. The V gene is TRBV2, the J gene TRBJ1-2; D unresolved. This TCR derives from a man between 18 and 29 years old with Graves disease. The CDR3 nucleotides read TGTGCCAGCAGTGAAAGAGGCGGACTCTATGGCTACACCTTC. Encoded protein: CASSERGGLYGYTF.